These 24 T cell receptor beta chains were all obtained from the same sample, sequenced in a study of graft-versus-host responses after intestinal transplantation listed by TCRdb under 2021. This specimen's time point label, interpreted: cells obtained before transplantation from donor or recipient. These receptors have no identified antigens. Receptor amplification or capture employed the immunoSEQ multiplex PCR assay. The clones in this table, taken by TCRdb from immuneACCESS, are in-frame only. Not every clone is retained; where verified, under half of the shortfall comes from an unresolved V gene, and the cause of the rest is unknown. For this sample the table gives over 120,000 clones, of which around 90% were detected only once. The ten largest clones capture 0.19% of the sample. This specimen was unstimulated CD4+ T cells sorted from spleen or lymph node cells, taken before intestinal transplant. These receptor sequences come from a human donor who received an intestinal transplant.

CDR3 region: CAISGQGKETQYF. The CDR3 region has the DNA TGTGCCATCAGCGGACAGGGCAAAGAGACCCAGTACTTC. J is TRBJ2-5 and V is TRBV10-3, with 8 bases identical to TRBD1. The V gene end was trimmed by 6 bases and the J gene end by 3 bases; junction bases not matched to a gene: 3. The CDR3 has 13 amino acids. CDR1 is ENHRY, CDR2 SYGVKD, per germline.

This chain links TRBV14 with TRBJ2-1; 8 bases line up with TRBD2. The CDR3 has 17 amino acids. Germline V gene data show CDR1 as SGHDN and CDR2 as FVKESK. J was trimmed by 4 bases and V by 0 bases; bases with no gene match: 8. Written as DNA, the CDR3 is TGTGCCAGCAGCCAAGATAAGACGGGAGGGAAGTACAATGAGCAGTTCTTC. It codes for CASSQDKTGGKYNEQFF.

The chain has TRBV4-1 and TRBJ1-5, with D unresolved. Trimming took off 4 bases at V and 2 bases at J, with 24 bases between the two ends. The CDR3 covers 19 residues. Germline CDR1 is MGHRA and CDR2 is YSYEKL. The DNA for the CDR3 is TGCGCCAGCAGCCCACCTGACGATACGCTCAGTGTGCGCAATCAGCCCCAGCATTTT. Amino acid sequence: CASSPPDDTLSVRNQPQHF.

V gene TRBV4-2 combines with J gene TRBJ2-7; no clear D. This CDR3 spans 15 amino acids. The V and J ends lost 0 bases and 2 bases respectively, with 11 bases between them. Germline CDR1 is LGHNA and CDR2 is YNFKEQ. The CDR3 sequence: CASSQDPTGTYEQYF. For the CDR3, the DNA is TGTGCCAGCAGCCAAGATCCGACTGGGACCTACGAGCAGTACTTC.

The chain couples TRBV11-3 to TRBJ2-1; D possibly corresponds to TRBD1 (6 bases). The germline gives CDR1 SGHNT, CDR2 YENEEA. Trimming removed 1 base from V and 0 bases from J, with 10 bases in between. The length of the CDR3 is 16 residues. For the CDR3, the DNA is TGTGCCAGCAGCTTAGGAGGGGGAAGCTCCTACAATGAGCAGTTCTTC. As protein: CASSLGGGSSYNEQFF.

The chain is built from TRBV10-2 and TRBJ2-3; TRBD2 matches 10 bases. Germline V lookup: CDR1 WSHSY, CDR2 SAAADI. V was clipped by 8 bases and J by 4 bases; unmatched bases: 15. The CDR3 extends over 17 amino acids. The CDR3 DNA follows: TGCGCCAGCGGTCAAACTTTGTTAGCGGGAGGCGCAGATACGCAGTATTTT. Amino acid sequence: CASGQTLLAGGADTQYF.

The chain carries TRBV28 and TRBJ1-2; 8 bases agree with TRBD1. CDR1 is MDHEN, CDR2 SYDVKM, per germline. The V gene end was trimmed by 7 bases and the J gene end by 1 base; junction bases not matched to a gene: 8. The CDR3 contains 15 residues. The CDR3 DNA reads TGTGCCAGCATTAGCACGGGACAGGTTAACTATGGCTACACCTTC. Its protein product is CASISTGQVNYGYTF.

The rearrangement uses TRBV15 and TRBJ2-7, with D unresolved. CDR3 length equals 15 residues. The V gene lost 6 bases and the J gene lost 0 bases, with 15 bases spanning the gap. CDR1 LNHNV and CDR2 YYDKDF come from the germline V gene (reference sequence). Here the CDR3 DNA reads TGTGCCACCAGTACCGTAAGGAGCTTCTCCTACGAGCAGTACTTC. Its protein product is CATSTVRSFSYEQYF.

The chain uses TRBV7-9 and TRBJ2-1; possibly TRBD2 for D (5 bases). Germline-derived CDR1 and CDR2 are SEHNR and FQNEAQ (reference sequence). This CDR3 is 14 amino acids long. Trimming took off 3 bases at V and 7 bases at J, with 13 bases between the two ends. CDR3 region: CASSLSGDINEQFF. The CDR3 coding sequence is TGTGCCAGCAGCTTGAGCGGAGACATAAATGAGCAGTTCTTC.

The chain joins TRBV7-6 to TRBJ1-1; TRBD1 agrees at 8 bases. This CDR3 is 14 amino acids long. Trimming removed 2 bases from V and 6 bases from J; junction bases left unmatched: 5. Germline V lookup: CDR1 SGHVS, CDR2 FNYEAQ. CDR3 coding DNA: TGTGCCAGCAGCTTACTACAGGGGGGGGCTGAAGCTTTCTTT. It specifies CASSLLQGGAEAFF.

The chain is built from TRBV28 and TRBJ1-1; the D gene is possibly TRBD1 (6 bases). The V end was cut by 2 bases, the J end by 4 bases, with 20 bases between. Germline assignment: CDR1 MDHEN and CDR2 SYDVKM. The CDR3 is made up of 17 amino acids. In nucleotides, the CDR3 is TGTGCCAGCAGTTTACCTACTCAGGGGCCTAGAACCACTGAAGCTTTCTTT. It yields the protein CASSLPTQGPRTTEAFF.

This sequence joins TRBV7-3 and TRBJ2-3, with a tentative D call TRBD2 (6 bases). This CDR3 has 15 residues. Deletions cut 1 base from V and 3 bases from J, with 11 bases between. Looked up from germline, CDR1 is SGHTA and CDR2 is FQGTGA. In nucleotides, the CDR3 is TGTGCCAGCAGCTTAAATGGAGGGATTACAGATACGCAGTATTTT. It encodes CASSLNGGITDTQYF. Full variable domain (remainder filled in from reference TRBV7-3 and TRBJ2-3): GAGVSQTPSNKVTEKGKYVELRCDPISGHTALYWYRQSLGQGPEFLIYFQGTGAADDSGLPNDRFFAVRPEGSVSTLKIQRTERGDSAVYLCASSLNGGITDTQYFGPGTRLTVL.

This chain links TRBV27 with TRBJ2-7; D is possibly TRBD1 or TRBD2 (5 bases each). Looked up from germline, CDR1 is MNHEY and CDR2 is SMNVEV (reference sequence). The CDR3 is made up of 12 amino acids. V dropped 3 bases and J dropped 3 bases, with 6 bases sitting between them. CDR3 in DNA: TGTGCCAGCAGTTTTGGGGGCTACGAGCAGTACTTC. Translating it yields CASSFGGYEQYF.

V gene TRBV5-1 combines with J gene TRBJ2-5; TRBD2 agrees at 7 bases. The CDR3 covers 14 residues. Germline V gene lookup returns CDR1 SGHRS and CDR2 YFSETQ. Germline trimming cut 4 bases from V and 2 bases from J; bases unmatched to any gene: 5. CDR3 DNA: TGCGCCAGCAGCATCCCGGGACTACAAGAGACCCAGTACTTC. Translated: CASSIPGLQETQYF.

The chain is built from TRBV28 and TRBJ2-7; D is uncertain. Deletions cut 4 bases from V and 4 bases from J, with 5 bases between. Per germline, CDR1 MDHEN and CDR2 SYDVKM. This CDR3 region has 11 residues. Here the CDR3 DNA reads TGTGCCAGCAGTTCCCAATACGAGCAGTACTTC. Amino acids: CASSSQYEQYF.

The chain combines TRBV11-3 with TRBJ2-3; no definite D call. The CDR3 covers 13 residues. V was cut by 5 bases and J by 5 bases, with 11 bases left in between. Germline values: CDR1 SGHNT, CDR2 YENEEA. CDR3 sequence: CASSPRVGDTQYF. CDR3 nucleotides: TGTGCCAGCAGCCCACGCGTAGGAGATACGCAGTATTTT. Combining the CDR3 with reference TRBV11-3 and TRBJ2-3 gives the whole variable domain EAGVVQSPRYKIIEKKQPVAFWCNPISGHNTLYWYLQNLGQGPELLIRYENEEAVDDSQLPKDRFSAERLKGVDSTLKIQPAELGDSAVYLCASSPRVGDTQYFGPGTRLTVL.

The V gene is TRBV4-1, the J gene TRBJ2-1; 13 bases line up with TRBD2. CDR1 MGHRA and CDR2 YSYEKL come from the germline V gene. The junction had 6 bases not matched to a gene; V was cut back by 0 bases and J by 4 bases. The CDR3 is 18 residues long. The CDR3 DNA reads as TGCGCCAGCAGCCAAGACTCCGGACTAGCGGGAGTTTACAATGAGCAGTTCTTC. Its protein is CASSQDSGLAGVYNEQFF.

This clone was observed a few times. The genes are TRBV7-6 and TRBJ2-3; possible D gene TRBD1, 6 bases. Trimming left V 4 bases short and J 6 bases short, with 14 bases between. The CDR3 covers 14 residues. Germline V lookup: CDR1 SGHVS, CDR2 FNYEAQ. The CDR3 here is CASSSGQKEDTQYF. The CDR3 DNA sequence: TGTGCCAGCAGCTCTGGACAGAAAGAGGATACGCAGTATTTT.

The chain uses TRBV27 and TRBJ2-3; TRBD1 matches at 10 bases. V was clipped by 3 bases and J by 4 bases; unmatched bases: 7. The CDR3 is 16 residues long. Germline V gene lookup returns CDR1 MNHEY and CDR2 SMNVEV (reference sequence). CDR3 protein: CASSLPGQGGADTQYF. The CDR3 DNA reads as TGTGCCAGCAGTTTGCCCGGACAGGGGGGCGCAGATACGCAGTATTTT.

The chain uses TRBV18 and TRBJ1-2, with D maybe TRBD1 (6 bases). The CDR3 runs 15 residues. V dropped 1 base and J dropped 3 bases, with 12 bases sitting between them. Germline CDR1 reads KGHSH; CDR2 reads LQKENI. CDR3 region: CASSPRVGGDYGYTF. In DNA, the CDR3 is TGTGCCAGCTCACCACGGGTGGGGGGCGACTATGGCTACACCTTC.

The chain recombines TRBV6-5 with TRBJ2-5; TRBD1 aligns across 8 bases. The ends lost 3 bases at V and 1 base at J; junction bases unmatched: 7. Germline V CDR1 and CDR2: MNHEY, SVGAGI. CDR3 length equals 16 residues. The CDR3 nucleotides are TGTGCCAGCAGTTATCTGACAGGGGCCCCCCAAGAGACCCAGTACTTC. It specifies CASSYLTGAPQETQYF.

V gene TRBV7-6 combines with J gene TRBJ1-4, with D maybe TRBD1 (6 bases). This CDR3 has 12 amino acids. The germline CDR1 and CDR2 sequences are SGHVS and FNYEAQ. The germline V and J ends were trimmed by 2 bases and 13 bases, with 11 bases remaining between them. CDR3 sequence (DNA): TGTGCCAGCAGCTTATTAACAGGGCGACTGTTTTTT. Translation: CASSLLTGRLFF.

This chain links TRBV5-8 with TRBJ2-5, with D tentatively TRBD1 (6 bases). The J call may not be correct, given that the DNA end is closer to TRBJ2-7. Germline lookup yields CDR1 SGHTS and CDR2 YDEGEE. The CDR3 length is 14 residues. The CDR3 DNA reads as TGTGCCAGCAGCCTCCGGGACAAGTCCTACGAGCAGTACTTC. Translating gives CASSLRDKSYEQYF.

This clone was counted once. The CDR3: CASSIAQGSHGYTF. The CDR3 DNA is TGTGCCAGCAGCATTGCGCAGGGAAGTCATGGCTACACCTTC. V gene TRBV5-5 combines with J gene TRBJ1-2, with D possibly matching TRBD1 (5 bases). The germline V gene has CDR1 SGHKS and CDR2 YYEKEE (reference sequence). The CDR3 length is 14 residues. V gave up 4 bases and J gave up 6 bases, with 16 bases separating them.